One and the same sample provided the 13 T cell receptor beta chains below, sequenced in a study of T cells in localized non-small cell lung cancer. TCRdb keeps only in-frame clones here, not all; method: immunoSEQ multiplex PCR. The sample records more than 20,000 clones, roughly nine tenths being singletons. Source: PBMCs, taken before any cancer treatment. Source of these receptors: a man aged 40 to 70 with stage II squamous cell lung carcinoma.

V is TRBV6-5 and J is TRBJ2-5; no clear D. The germline gives CDR1 MNHEY, CDR2 SVGAGI. This CDR3 spans 12 amino acids. V was pared by 6 bases and J by 2 bases, with 7 bases between. The CDR3 is CASRGYQETQYF. CDR3 nucleotides: TGTGCCAGCAGAGGGTATCAAGAGACCCAGTACTTC.

This rearrangement joins TRBV5-1 to TRBJ2-1; D is possibly TRBD1 or TRBD2 (6 bases each). The CDR3 extends over 16 amino acids. Trimming removed 4 bases from V and 1 base from J, with 15 bases in between. CDR1 is SGHRS, CDR2 YFSETQ, per germline. CDR3 region: CASSDPGGWSYNEQFF. Here the CDR3 DNA reads TGCGCCAGCAGCGACCCCGGGGGCTGGTCCTACAATGAGCAGTTCTTC.

This clone was picked up one time. The V and J genes are TRBV5-6 and TRBJ2-4, with 8 bases identical to TRBD1. Germline V gene sequence: CDR1 SGHDT, CDR2 YYEEEE. There are 14 residues in the CDR3. V lost 3 bases and J lost 6; bases outside the gene matches: 5. The CDR3 is CASSSSDRVNIQYF. CDR3 bases: TGTGCCAGCAGCTCCTCGGACAGGGTAAACATTCAGTACTTC.

The J gene is TRBJ2-7, the V gene TRBV5-6; D remains ambiguous. V gave up 3 bases and J gave up 0 bases, with 1 base separating them. The CDR3 sequence is 11 residues long. The germline V gene has CDR1 SGHDT and CDR2 YYEEEE. The CDR3 is CASSSSYEQYF. In DNA form, the CDR3 reads TGTGCCAGCAGCTCCTCCTACGAGCAGTACTTC. The full variable domain, with the rest looked up from reference TRBV5-6 and TRBJ2-7, is DAGVTQSPTHLIKTRGQQVTLRCSPKSGHDTVSWYQQALGQGPQFIFQYYEEEERQRGNFPDRFSGHQFPNYSSELNVNALLLGDSALYLCASSSSYEQYFGPGTRLTVT.

The V call is TRBV30, the J call TRBJ1-4, with 9 bases matching TRBD1. With 2 bases clipped from V and 7 bases from J, the junction kept 5 bases outside the gene matches. The germline CDR1 and CDR2 sequences are GTSNPN and SVGIG (reference sequence). This CDR3 is 14 amino acids long. The CDR3 region has the DNA TGTGCCTGGAGTCGACAGGGGGGGACTGAAAAACTGTTTTTT. Protein product: CAWSRQGGTEKLFF.

A word on this clone: This likely comes from a read error, as the CDR3 has no conserved phenylalanine or tryptophan at its end. It is unclear where the CDR3 begins or ends on the DNA, so no DNA is shown, and the CDR3 is as TCRdb lists it. This chain links TRBV6-6 with TRBJ2-4; TRBD1, the table's D call, lacks a check against the DNA. Per the germline V gene, CDR1 is MNHNY and CDR2 is SVGAGI (reference sequence). The CDR3 sequence runs 11 residues, both termini included. CDR3 protein: CASSYSGQLFL.

This clone was seen only once. The V call is TRBV6-5, the J call TRBJ1-3; D gene unclear. Deletions cut 4 bases from V and 0 bases from J, with 10 bases between. The germline CDR1 and CDR2 sequences are MNHEY and SVGAGI. The CDR3 has 15 residues. The CDR3 DNA reads TGTGCCAGCAGTTCCGGACTCTTCTCTGGAAACACCATATATTTT. This codes for CASSSGLFSGNTIYF.

CDR3 region: CASDNYNEQFF. CDR3 in DNA: TGCGCCAGCGACAACTACAATGAGCAGTTCTTC. This chain joins TRBV10-2 and TRBJ2-1, with D hard to call. The CDR3 consists of 11 residues. Per germline, CDR1 WSHSY and CDR2 SAAADI. V was clipped by 8 bases and J by 3 bases, with 5 bases between them.

The chain couples TRBV5-4 to TRBJ2-3; D is ambiguous. The germline CDR1 and CDR2 sequences are SGHNT and YYREEE (reference sequence). The CDR3 loop spans 12 amino acids. V was shortened by 4 bases and J by 10 bases, with 13 bases between the two germline ends. The CDR3 nucleotides are TGTGCCAGCAGCCCGTCCGGTGACGCGCAGTATTTT. Amino acid sequence: CASSPSGDAQYF.

J is TRBJ1-3 and V is TRBV6-6; D gene uncertain. There are 16 residues in the CDR3. Trimming took off 2 bases at V and 0 bases at J, with 11 bases between the two ends. Germline V gene data show CDR1 as MNHNY and CDR2 as SVGAGI (reference sequence). The CDR3 nucleotides are TGTGCCAGCAGTTACGGTTCCCGTCTCTCTGGAAACACCATATATTTT. The encoded protein is CASSYGSRLSGNTIYF.

This clone was seen a few times. V and J are TRBV5-4 and TRBJ1-6, with unresolved D. Trimming shortened V by 0 bases and J by 7 bases, and 2 bases separated the two germline ends. CDR3 length: 12 amino acids. Germline V gives CDR1 SGHNT, CDR2 YYREEE (reference sequence). CDR3 coding DNA: TGTGCCAGCAGCTTGGAAAATTCACCCCTCCACTTT. It specifies CASSLENSPLHF.

The chain recombines TRBV6-4 with TRBJ1-4; 7 bases map to TRBD1. The CDR3 spans 15 residues. From germline, CDR1 is MRHNA and CDR2 SNTAGT. Unmatched junction bases numbered 3, after V lost 2 bases and J lost 3 bases. The CDR3 DNA reads as TGTGCCAGCAGTGACAGGGGGCGGCCTAATGAAAAACTGTTTTTT. Amino acid sequence: CASSDRGRPNEKLFF.

This clone was observed a single time. At one boundary the junction diverges from the germline segment, which might be a read error. V usage is TRBV2 and J usage is TRBJ2-7; a possible D gene is TRBD1 (5 bases). Germline V gene data show CDR1 as SNHLY and CDR2 as FYNNEI. CDR3 length: 13 residues. CDR3 nucleotides: TGTGCCAGCAGTGTCCTAGAACAGGAACCCTCGGACTTC. Its translation: CASSVLEQEPSDF.